These 11 T cell receptor beta chains share one sample of origin, sequenced in a study of CD8+ T cells in alopecia areata. Extracted RNA was reverse transcribed, and the resulting cDNA served as sequencing template. Repertoires were generated with immunoSEQ multiplex PCR, while TCRdb's copy carries only in-frame clones and drops some. The sample carries hundreds of thousands of clones, about two thirds recorded once. Sequenced material: CD4+ T cells sorted from blood, taken at week 0. Source of these receptors: a human donor with alopecia areata.

The genes are TRBV5-1 and TRBJ1-6, with D unresolved. Trimming took 0 bases from V and 10 from J, leaving 14 bases between them. The CDR3 has 15 residues. Germline V lookup: CDR1 SGHRS, CDR2 YFSETQ. The CDR3 nucleotides read TGCGCCAGCAGCTTGGCCCCGGAAGGATGGTCACCCCTCCACTTT. Its translation: CASSLAPEGWSPLHF.

The V gene is TRBV2, the J gene TRBJ1-1; possible D gene TRBD1, 6 bases. Germline V gene data show CDR1 as SNHLY and CDR2 as FYNNEI. The CDR3 extends over 13 amino acids. Deletions cut 6 bases from V and 0 bases from J, with 8 bases between. The CDR3 DNA reads TGTGCCAGCAGGGACAGTATGAACACTGAAGCTTTCTTT. Protein: CASRDSMNTEAFF.

The J gene is TRBJ1-2, the V gene TRBV15, with D possibly matching TRBD1 (6 bases). Germline loops: CDR1 LNHNV, CDR2 YYDKDF (reference sequence). Trimming stripped 0 bases from V and 4 bases from J, with 15 bases between. The CDR3 extends over 16 amino acids. DNA of the CDR3: TGTGCCACCAGCAGAGATTCGACCAGGGGTCGCTATGGCTACACCTTC. Its protein product is CATSRDSTRGRYGYTF.

The rearrangement joins TRBV6-5 to TRBJ2-2; possible D gene TRBD1, 6 bases. Germline V gene sequence: CDR1 MNHEY, CDR2 SVGAGI. Trimming took 6 bases from V and 2 from J, leaving 13 bases between them. This CDR3 contains 15 residues. CDR3 protein: CASRPGHFNTGELFF. The CDR3 nucleotides are TGTGCCAGCAGACCGGGACACTTCAACACCGGGGAGCTGTTTTTT.

This chain links TRBV7-2 with TRBJ2-2; 7 nucleotides line up with TRBD1. Germline-derived CDR1 and CDR2 are SGHTA and FQGNSA. This CDR3 comprises 13 residues. V dropped 4 bases and J dropped 4; count of bases not matched to a gene: 0. CDR3 nucleotide sequence: TGTGCCAGCAGCTGGGACAGCACCGGGGAGCTGTTTTTT. Residues: CASSWDSTGELFF.

The chain combines TRBV7-2 with TRBJ1-1, with D tentatively TRBD1 (5 bases). CDR1 is SGHTA, CDR2 FQGNSA, per germline. Deletions cut 3 bases from V and 8 bases from J, with 7 bases between. CDR3 length: 11 amino acids. The CDR3 region is CASSLGGEAFF. The CDR3 nucleotides read TGTGCCAGCAGCTTGGGGGGAGAAGCTTTCTTT. The full variable domain, in which reference TRBV7-2 and TRBJ1-1 provide the parts outside the CDR3, is GAGVSQSPSNKVTEKGKDVELRCDPISGHTALYWYRQSLGQGLEFLIYFQGNSAPDKSGLPSDRFSAERTGGSVSTLTIQRTQQEDSAVYLCASSLGGEAFFGQGTRLTVV.

This clone was recorded a few times. CDR3: CASSLLTSQFF. CDR3 sequence (DNA): TGTGCCAGCAGCTTGCTGACTTCGCAGTTCTTC. This chain uses TRBV5-6 with TRBJ2-1; D unresolved. The CDR3 runs 11 residues. V was cut by 1 base and J by 12 bases, with 8 bases left in between. Per the germline V gene, CDR1 is SGHDT and CDR2 is YYEEEE.

The chain carries TRBV30 and TRBJ1-1; no clear D. V gave up 5 bases and J gave up 1 base, with 11 bases separating them. The V gene's germline CDR1 is GTSNPN and CDR2 SVGIG (reference sequence). The CDR3 has 13 residues. The CDR3 coding sequence is TGTGCCTGGTCCGGAAGCCAGAACACTGAAGCTTTCTTT. It yields the protein CAWSGSQNTEAFF.

V usage is TRBV15 and J usage is TRBJ2-3, with 8 bases fitting TRBD2. Germline values: CDR1 LNHNV, CDR2 YYDKDF (reference sequence). V lost 5 bases and J lost 2; bases outside the gene matches: 9. CDR3 length: 16 residues. CDR3 bases: TGTGCCACCAGCGACGGGGAGCGGGGGTCCACAGATACGCAGTATTTT. It yields the protein CATSDGERGSTDTQYF.

This clone was seen a single time. The gene calls are TRBV2 and TRBJ1-6; 11 bases align to TRBD1. The CDR3 covers 14 residues. Trimming took 6 bases from V and 8 from J; bases not matched to a gene: 3. Germline V gives CDR1 SNHLY, CDR2 FYNNEI. CDR3 amino acids: CASSRDRGYSPLHF. CDR3 DNA sequence: TGTGCCAGCAGCCGGGACAGGGGGTATTCACCCCTCCACTTT.

This clone has more than one count but fewer than ten. J is TRBJ1-5 and V is TRBV4-1, with D maybe TRBD1 (5 bases). This CDR3 has 15 amino acids. Germline loops: CDR1 MGHRA, CDR2 YSYEKL. V gave up 6 bases and J gave up 7 bases, with 19 bases separating them. DNA for the CDR3: TGCGCCAGCAGACCAACGGGGGGGGACCCGCAGCCCCAGCATTTT. Amino acids: CASRPTGGDPQPQHF.